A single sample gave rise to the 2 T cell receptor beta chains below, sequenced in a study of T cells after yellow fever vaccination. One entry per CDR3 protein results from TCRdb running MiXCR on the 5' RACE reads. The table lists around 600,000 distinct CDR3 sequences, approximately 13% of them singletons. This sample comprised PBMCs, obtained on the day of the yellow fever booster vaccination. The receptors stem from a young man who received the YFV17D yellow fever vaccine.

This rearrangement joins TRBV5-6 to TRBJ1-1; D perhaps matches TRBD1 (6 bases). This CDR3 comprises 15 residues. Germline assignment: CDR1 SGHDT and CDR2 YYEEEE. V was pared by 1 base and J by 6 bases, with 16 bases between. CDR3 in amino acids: CASSLLGGSNAEAFF. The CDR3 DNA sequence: TGTGCCAGCAGCTTGTTAGGGGGGTCCAACGCTGAAGCTTTCTTT.

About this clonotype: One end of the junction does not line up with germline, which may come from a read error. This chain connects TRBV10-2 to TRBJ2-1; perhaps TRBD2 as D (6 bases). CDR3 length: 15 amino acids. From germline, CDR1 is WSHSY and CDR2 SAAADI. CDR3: CASSVRERSYNKQFF. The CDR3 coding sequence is TGCGCCAGCAGTGTCCGGGAGCGGTCCTACAATAAGCAGTTCTTC.